The 8 T cell receptor beta chains given below trace back to one sample, sequenced in a study of identical twins. In TCRdb, the 5' RACE reads were re-called with MiXCR into one record per CDR3 protein. The data hold about 570,000 distinct CDR3 sequences, with 9.6% observed a single time. Another study also made use of these data, one on yellow fever vaccine responses in identical twins.

Specimen: PBMCs. The receptors derive from a woman aged 18-29 years in good health.

This clonotype came up many times. This sequence joins TRBV5-1 and TRBJ2-7, with 7 positions matching TRBD2. The CDR3 is made up of 14 amino acids. Germline V CDR1 and CDR2: SGHRS, YFSETQ. The V segment lost 2 bases and the J segment 1 base; nucleotides outside the gene matches: 3. The DNA for the CDR3 is TGCGCCAGCAGCTTTAAGGGAGGGTCCTACGAGCAGTACTTC. It translates to CASSFKGGSYEQYF.

The chain couples TRBV28 to TRBJ1-1; possibly TRBD1 for D (6 bases). Germline CDR1 MDHEN, CDR2 SYDVKM. Trimming stripped 8 bases from V and 4 bases from J, with 11 bases between. The length of the CDR3 is 12 residues. In DNA, the CDR3 is TGTGCCAGCGGGGGGGGGCCCACTGAAGCTTTCTTT. Protein: CASGGGPTEAFF.

The chain employs TRBV5-1 and TRBJ2-1; tentative D call: TRBD2 (6 bases). Trimming removed 3 bases from V and 8 bases from J, with 15 bases in between. The germline V gene encodes CDR1 SGHRS and CDR2 YFSETQ. CDR3 length equals 14 residues. The CDR3 DNA reads TGCGCCAGCAGCTATAGACGAGGGGAGGATGAGCAGTTCTTC. Encoded protein: CASSYRRGEDEQFF.

This clonotype has ten or more counts. This chain uses TRBV6-6 with TRBJ2-1; TRBD1 aligns across 8 bases. The germline V gene encodes CDR1 MNHNY and CDR2 SVGAGI (reference sequence). Trimming removed 11 bases from V and 5 bases from J; junction bases left unmatched: 5. The CDR3 has 12 amino acids. CDR3 loop: CAARQGNNEQFF. For the CDR3, the DNA is TGTGCCGCCCGACAGGGGAACAATGAGCAGTTCTTC.

This clonotype has a handful of counts. The DNA for the CDR3 is TGCAGTGCTATACCTACGCGGGAGCTTACCTACAATGAGCAGTTCTTC. Translation: CSAIPTRELTYNEQFF. V and J are TRBV20-1 and TRBJ2-1, with 7 bases fitting TRBD2. The CDR3 covers 16 residues. Germline V gene lookup returns CDR1 DFQATT and CDR2 SNEGSKA (reference sequence). The J segment lost 2 bases and the V segment lost 4 bases, leaving 11 bases of the junction unmatched.

The table lists this clonotype with a few counts. This chain uses TRBV7-8 with TRBJ1-5, with TRBD1 as a possible D gene (5 bases). This CDR3 contains 15 residues. CDR1 is SGHVS, CDR2 FQNEAQ, per germline. V was pared by 5 bases and J by 4 bases, with 15 bases between. Written as DNA, the CDR3 is TGTGCCAGCAGCCCCGTTTTACAGGCTAATCAGCCCCAGCATTTT. This codes for CASSPVLQANQPQHF.

The table lists this clonotype with many counts. The chain is built from TRBV5-6 and TRBJ2-1, with TRBD1 matching 8 bases. Trimming at V came to 0 bases and at J to 7 bases, leaving 6 bases not matched to a gene. The germline gives CDR1 SGHDT, CDR2 YYEEEE. The length of the CDR3 is 15 residues. In DNA form, the CDR3 reads TGTGCCAGCAGCTTGGAGAGACAGGGGCTAAATGAGCAGTTCTTC. Translation: CASSLERQGLNEQFF.

This clonotype has ten or more counts. The chain combines TRBV29-1 with TRBJ2-1; possibly TRBD2 for D (6 bases). V was trimmed by 7 bases and J by 5 bases, leaving 18 bases between them. Germline V gene lookup returns CDR1 SQVTM and CDR2 ANQGSEA. This CDR3 spans 14 amino acids. This chain's CDR3 is CSAEPGLTNNEQFF. CDR3 in DNA: TGCAGCGCCGAACCGGGACTGACTAACAATGAGCAGTTCTTC.